The 8 T cell receptor beta chains below come from one sample, sequenced in a study of OX40 agonist ivuxolimab in advanced cancers. Library construction relied on the immunoSEQ multiplex PCR assay. The table comes from immuneACCESS by way of TCRdb, which keeps in-frame sequences with V and J called. Part of the clones is missing from these tables; in studies checked, under half for an unresolved V gene and the rest for unknown reasons. The sample table lists 84,000 or so clones, around 84% of them with a count of one. The leading ten clones occupy 2.5% to 3% of the sample. The sample here was CD4+ or CD8+ T cells sorted from blood, taken in a trial of the OX40 agonist ivuxolimab. Receptors were obtained from an adult with an advanced solid tumor such as melanoma, head and neck, liver or kidney cancer.

The chain has TRBV29-1 and TRBJ2-3; tentative D call: TRBD2 (6 bases). Trimming cost V 4 bases and J 0 bases, with 14 bases left between them. Germline V CDR1 and CDR2: SQVTM, ANQGSEA. The CDR3 covers 15 residues. CDR3: CSVGVGGSSTDTQYF. The DNA of the CDR3 is TGCAGCGTTGGGGTCGGGGGTTCTAGCACAGATACGCAGTATTTT.

V gene TRBV27 combines with J gene TRBJ1-6; D remains unclear. V lost 6 bases and J lost 4, with 16 bases in between. CDR1 is MNHEY and CDR2 is SMNVEV in the germline V gene (reference sequence). CDR3 length equals 16 residues. The CDR3 nucleotides are TGTGCCAGCAGAGGCAGCTGGGGTTTATATAATTCACCCCTCCACTTT. Amino acids: CASRGSWGLYNSPLHF.

The rearrangement uses TRBV12-5 and TRBJ2-3, with D possibly being TRBD2 (5 bases). Trimming cost V 6 bases and J 2 bases, with 15 bases left between them. Germline lookup yields CDR1 LGHNT and CDR2 FRNRAP. CDR3 length equals 15 residues. This CDR3 reads CASGDTRFLTDTQYF. The CDR3 region has the DNA TGTGCTAGTGGCGATACTAGGTTCCTCACAGATACGCAGTATTTT.

The V call is TRBV10-3, the J call TRBJ1-1; TRBD1 is a possible D gene (6 bases). The ends were cut back, 6 bases at V and 3 bases at J, with 17 bases in the middle. The CDR3 length is 15 residues. CDR1 and CDR2 from the germline V gene are ENHRY and SYGVKD. The CDR3: CAISERGGEHTEAFF. The CDR3 region has the DNA TGTGCCATCAGCGAAAGGGGGGGGGAGCACACTGAAGCTTTCTTT.

The CDR3 loop is CASSEALQKGKDWSEQFF. In nucleotides, the CDR3 is TGTGCCAGCAGTGAAGCGCTTCAAAAGGGAAAGGATTGGAGTGAGCAGTTCTTC. This chain uses TRBV6-1 with TRBJ2-1; no definite D call. The germline V gene encodes CDR1 MNHNS and CDR2 SASEGT. This CDR3 has 18 residues. Trimming cost V 0 bases and J 9 bases, with 24 bases left between them.

The V call is TRBV7-7, the J call TRBJ2-1, with 10 bases lining up with TRBD2. CDR3 length: 15 residues. The germline gives CDR1 SSHAT, CDR2 FNYEAQ (reference sequence). V gave up 5 bases and J gave up 4 bases; unmatched junction bases: 5. CDR3 region: CASSPGTSEYNEQFF. The CDR3 DNA is TGTGCCAGCAGCCCAGGGACTAGCGAGTACAATGAGCAGTTCTTC.

The J gene is TRBJ2-3, the V gene TRBV19; perhaps TRBD1 as D (6 bases). Per the germline V gene, CDR1 is LNHDA and CDR2 is SQIVND (reference sequence). The CDR3 spans 13 residues. Trimming cost V 6 bases and J 2 bases, with 9 bases left between them. The CDR3 sequence is CASRTGLTDTQYF. The CDR3 nucleotides are TGTGCCAGTAGGACAGGCCTCACAGATACGCAGTATTTT.

The V gene is TRBV6-5, the J gene TRBJ2-7, with D unresolved. The CDR3 extends over 14 amino acids. From germline, CDR1 is MNHEY and CDR2 SVGAGI. The V gene lost 7 bases and the J gene lost 7 bases, with 20 bases spanning the gap. The CDR3 protein is CASNPDGRVEEQYF. CDR3 in DNA: TGTGCCAGCAACCCGGACGGAAGAGTTGAAGAGCAGTACTTC.